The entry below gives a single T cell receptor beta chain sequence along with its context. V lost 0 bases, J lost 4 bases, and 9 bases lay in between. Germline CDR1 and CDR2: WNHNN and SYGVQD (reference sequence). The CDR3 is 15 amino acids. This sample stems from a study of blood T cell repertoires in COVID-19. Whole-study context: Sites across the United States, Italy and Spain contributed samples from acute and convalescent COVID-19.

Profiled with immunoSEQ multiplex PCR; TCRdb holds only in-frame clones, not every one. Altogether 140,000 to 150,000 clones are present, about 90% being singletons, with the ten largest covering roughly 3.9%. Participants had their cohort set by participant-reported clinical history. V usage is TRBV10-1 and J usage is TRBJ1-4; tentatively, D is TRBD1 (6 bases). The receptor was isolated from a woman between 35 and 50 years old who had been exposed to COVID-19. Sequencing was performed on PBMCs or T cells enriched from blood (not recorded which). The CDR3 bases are TGCGCCAGCAGTGAGTCGAGGGGGTTTAATGAAAAACTGTTTTTT. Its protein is CASSESRGFNEKLFF.